This T cell receptor (beta chain) was identified in a study of lymphopenia after photon versus proton radiotherapy. The CDR3 has 15 amino acids. Trimming pared 5 bases from V and 0 bases from J, leaving 14 bases between. Germline V gene sequence: CDR1 SGHVS, CDR2 FQNEAQ. Generated by immunoSEQ multiplex PCR, the TCRdb table keeps only in-frame clones and is missing some. The sample holds 29,000 or so clones, approximately 86% seen once. This receptor was identified in a woman aged 55 to 70 with cholangiocarcinoma. Some clones in this sample may be carry-over from other donors' samples. The J gene is TRBJ2-7, the V gene TRBV7-8; possibly TRBD1 for D (5 bases). The sequencing here drew on peripheral blood, taken from a patient treated with proton-based radiotherapy. In DNA form, the CDR3 reads TGTGCCAGCAGCATAAGGGGATCGATCTCCTACGAGCAGTACTTC. Translated: CASSIRGSISYEQYF.